This TCR beta chain was obtained from a study of cytomegalovirus exposure and HLA in healthy donors. Regarding the study as a whole: Later analysis revealed greater clonal expansion in HLA-associated TCR beta chains than in equally common others. Later genetic work tied a missense DCLRE1C variant to beta-chain V and J trimming. Sequencing probably produced one cluster of sequence variants that were highly shared.

Primers for the PCR totalled 60 Vbeta and 13 Jbeta. Authors' analysis steps: It was a later analysis that counted 79 million or so unique TCR beta chains, of which some 10 million were shared. Sequenced by immunoSEQ multiplex PCR; TCRdb stores in-frame clones only, minus some. For V, J and clone size, that table is used; D and trimming come from the DNA. The listing records fewer than 150,000 clones. About this clone itself: Its antigen is still unknown. The sample has other DNA sequences that encode this CDR3 too.

Germline trimming cut 0 bases from V and 4 bases from J; bases unmatched to any gene: 0. Germline values: CDR1 MRHNA, CDR2 SNTAGT. CDR3 size: 14 residues. Input material: PBMCs. The clonotype comes from a man between 18 and 29 years old in good health and CMV-seronegative. The chain uses TRBV6-4 and TRBJ2-3, with TRBD1 matching 8 bases. CDR3 sequence: CASSDSQGADTQYF. The CDR3 DNA sequence: TGTGCCAGCAGTGACTCACAGGGGGCAGATACGCAGTATTTT.